The 24 T cell receptor beta chains reported below all come from one sample, sequenced in a study of T cell responses to AZD1222 COVID-19 vaccine. Assay used: immunoSEQ multiplex PCR; TCRdb lists only in-frame clones, some missing. The data hold 140,000 to 150,000 clones, with 91% observed a single time. The input for sequencing was peripheral blood, taken 28 days after the second AZD1222 dose. The source is an adult who received the AZD1222 COVID-19 vaccine.

The rearrangement uses TRBV5-1 and TRBJ2-7; tentatively, D is TRBD1 (6 bases). Trimming took 4 bases from V and 6 from J, leaving 20 bases between them. Germline V gene lookup returns CDR1 SGHRS and CDR2 YFSETQ. The CDR3 runs 15 residues. CDR3 residues: CASSIEGTLPGEQYF. Written as DNA, the CDR3 is TGCGCCAGCAGCATAGAAGGGACACTCCCGGGCGAGCAGTACTTC.

This clone was recorded once. This chain connects TRBV29-1 to TRBJ2-3; the match to TRBD2 covers 12 bases. Germline V gene sequence: CDR1 SQVTM, CDR2 ANQGSEA. V shed 4 bases and J 6 bases; nucleotides not matched to a gene: 5. The CDR3 length is 14 residues. The CDR3 reads CSVGASGGEDTQYF. CDR3 nucleotide sequence: TGCAGCGTTGGGGCTAGCGGGGGGGAGGATACGCAGTATTTT.

The chain employs TRBV6-2 or TRBV6-3 and TRBJ2-7; maybe TRBD1 (6 bases). The germline gives CDR1 MNHEY, CDR2 SVGEGT. The CDR3 has 13 amino acids. The ends were cut back, 7 bases at V and 5 bases at J, with 15 bases in the middle. The CDR3 region has the DNA TGTGCCAGCATCCCCGGGACAATCCACGAGCAGTACTTC. This codes for CASIPGTIHEQYF.

In its sample, this clone was seen once. This chain connects TRBV6-5 to TRBJ1-1; D perhaps matches TRBD1 (6 bases). V lost 10 bases and J 4 bases, leaving 16 bases between the germline ends. CDR1 MNHEY and CDR2 SVGAGI come from the germline V gene. The CDR3 runs 13 residues. The CDR3 DNA sequence: TGTGCCATCTTCAGGGGCAGTGGCACTGAAGCTTTCTTT. Translation: CAIFRGSGTEAFF.

V usage is TRBV7-8 and J usage is TRBJ1-5; a possible D gene is TRBD1 (5 bases). The CDR3 totals 15 residues. V was pared by 4 bases and J by 0 bases, with 10 bases between. CDR1 and CDR2 (germline): SGHVS, FQNEAQ. CDR3 region: CASSSGGDSNQPQHF. The CDR3 nucleotides read TGTGCCAGCAGCTCGGGGGGGGATAGCAATCAGCCCCAGCATTTT.

This clone was found many times. The chain couples TRBV4-3 to TRBJ2-7, with 9 bases matching TRBD2. The germline V gene encodes CDR1 LGHNA and CDR2 YSLEER. Unmatched junction bases numbered 6, after V lost 0 bases and J lost 3 bases. The CDR3 runs to 16 residues. This CDR3 is CASSQDRLAGYYEQYF. The CDR3 DNA sequence: TGCGCCAGCAGCCAAGATCGGCTAGCGGGGTACTACGAGCAGTACTTC.

On this clone itself: This could be a read error, since a much larger clone is one nucleotide away. The same CDR3 is also encoded by other DNA sequences in this sample. CDR3 loop: CASSLELTETYGYTF. CDR3 sequence (DNA): TGTGCCAGCAGCTTGGAGTTGACAGAGACCTATGGCTACACCTTC. The chain couples TRBV5-4 to TRBJ1-2; the D gene is possibly TRBD1 (5 bases). Germline values: CDR1 SGHNT, CDR2 YYREEE (reference sequence). V lost 0 bases and J lost 4, with 13 bases in between. The length of the CDR3 is 15 residues.

The V gene is TRBV3-1 (or the pseudogene TRBV3-2), the J gene TRBJ1-1; unclear D gene. Germline CDR1 reads LGHDT; CDR2 reads YNNKEL (reference sequence). This CDR3 is 15 amino acids long. Deletions cut 0 bases from V and 1 base from J, with 9 bases between. CDR3 loop: CASSQEMNRNTEAFF. As DNA, the CDR3 is TGTGCCAGCAGCCAAGAGATGAACAGGAACACTGAAGCTTTCTTT.

The J gene is TRBJ2-1, the V gene TRBV27; 9 nucleotides line up with TRBD1. The germline gives CDR1 MNHEY, CDR2 SMNVEV (reference sequence). Trimming removed 0 bases from V and 7 bases from J; junction bases left unmatched: 7. The CDR3 is made up of 16 amino acids. The CDR3 loop reads CASSLSTGGQRNEQFF. The DNA for the CDR3 is TGTGCCAGCAGTTTATCGACAGGGGGACAAAGGAATGAGCAGTTCTTC.

V and J are TRBV7-9 and TRBJ1-6; a possible D gene is TRBD1 (5 bases). This CDR3 spans 15 amino acids. Trimming took 1 base from V and 7 from J, leaving 11 bases between them. The V gene's germline CDR1 is SEHNR and CDR2 FQNEAQ (reference sequence). The CDR3 sequence: CASSLVQGINSPLHF. CDR3 in DNA: TGTGCCAGCAGCTTAGTTCAGGGCATCAATTCACCCCTCCACTTT.

The chain employs TRBV6-5 and TRBJ1-2; 7 bases line up with TRBD1. V trimming: 9 bases; J trimming: 3 bases; junction bases outside the gene matches: 4. Germline CDR1 is MNHEY and CDR2 is SVGAGI. This CDR3 contains 12 residues. CDR3 sequence reads: CARKTGDYGYTF. CDR3 nucleotides: TGTGCCAGGAAAACAGGGGACTATGGCTACACCTTC.

This chain uses TRBV6-1 with TRBJ1-6; 8 positions match TRBD1. The trim removed 2 bases at V and 14 bases at J, leaving 8 bases unmatched. The CDR3 length is 14 residues. Germline loops: CDR1 MNHNS, CDR2 SASEGT. The CDR3 region is CASSERTGSPTLHF. CDR3 coding DNA: TGTGCCAGCAGTGAACGGACAGGGTCGCCAACCCTCCACTTT.

This clone appeared once. V and J are TRBV3-1 (or the pseudogene TRBV3-2) and TRBJ2-3; weak D call: TRBD2 (5 bases). V was clipped by 4 bases and J by 8 bases, with 13 bases between them. The CDR3 is 13 amino acids. The germline V gene encodes CDR1 LGHDT and CDR2 YNNKEL (reference sequence). CDR3 sequence (DNA): TGTGCCAGCAGCCCGACGGCTCGGGGTACGCAGTATTTT. Protein sequence: CASSPTARGTQYF.

The chain combines TRBV12-3 or TRBV12-4 with TRBJ2-6; the D is unclear. V was cut by 3 bases and J by 4 bases, with 4 bases left in between. The CDR3 is 13 amino acids. The CDR3 region has the DNA TGTGCCAGCAGTTTTTCCGGGGCCAACGTCCTGACTTTC. Protein sequence: CASSFSGANVLTF.

This chain links TRBV29-1 with TRBJ1-2; the D is unclear. V was cut by 3 bases and J by 1 base, with 3 bases left in between. The germline gives CDR1 SQVTM, CDR2 ANQGSEA. This CDR3 has 11 residues. The CDR3 nucleotides read TGCAGCGTTGAGGTTAACTATGGCTACACCTTC. Amino acids: CSVEVNYGYTF. The full variable domain, completed using reference TRBV29-1 and TRBJ1-2, is SAVISQKPSRDICQRGTSLTIQCQVDSQVTMMFWYRQQPGQSLTLIATANQGSEATYESGFVIDKFPISRPNLTFSTLTVSNMSPEDSSIYLCSVEVNYGYTFGSGTRLTVV.

The genes are TRBV11-3 and TRBJ2-1; 7 nucleotides align to TRBD1. CDR1 and CDR2 (germline): SGHNT, YENEEA. V lost 2 bases to trimming and J lost 10 bases; unmatched junction nucleotides: 8. CDR3 size: 14 residues. CDR3 sequence (DNA): TGTGCCAGCAGCTTATGGGCCAGGGGGAGCGAGCAGTTCTTC. Translated, it gives CASSLWARGSEQFF.

The chain couples TRBV7-2 to TRBJ2-7, with 7 nucleotides matching TRBD1. Trimming took 5 bases from V and 4 from J; bases not matched to a gene: 8. CDR1 is SGHTA, CDR2 FQGNSA, per germline. This CDR3 region has 14 residues. For the CDR3, the DNA is TGTGCCAGCAGCCCGTGGACAGGACGTTACGAGCAGTACTTC. This translates into CASSPWTGRYEQYF.

V and J are TRBV30 and TRBJ1-4; the D is unclear. Between the trimmed V and J ends, which lost 2 bases and 3 bases, there was a span of 13 bases. From germline, CDR1 is GTSNPN and CDR2 SVGIG (reference sequence). The length of the CDR3 is 15 residues. Here the CDR3 reads CAWSPGVSANEKLFF. CDR3 nucleotide sequence: TGTGCCTGGAGTCCGGGTGTTAGTGCTAATGAAAAACTGTTTTTT.

The chain employs TRBV28 and TRBJ1-1, with 7 nucleotides matching TRBD1. Germline V gene sequence: CDR1 MDHEN, CDR2 SYDVKM. V gave up 6 bases and J gave up 1 base; unmatched junction bases: 5. This CDR3 spans 14 amino acids. The CDR3 DNA reads as TGTGCCAGCAGCCGTGACAGGGAGAACACTGAAGCTTTCTTT. It codes for CASSRDRENTEAFF.

The chain links TRBV6-5 to TRBJ2-7, with D possibly TRBD2 on 6 matching bases. Germline V lookup: CDR1 MNHEY, CDR2 SVGAGI. There are 14 residues in the CDR3. Trimming removed 0 bases from V and 5 bases from J, with 11 bases in between. DNA of the CDR3: TGTGCCAGCAGTTACTCGAGGACTAACCACGAGCAGTACTTC. The encoded protein is CASSYSRTNHEQYF.

This chain connects TRBV19 to TRBJ2-6, with D possibly TRBD2 on 5 matching bases. The length of the CDR3 is 14 residues. Germline V lookup: CDR1 LNHDA, CDR2 SQIVND (reference sequence). The V end was cut by 7 bases, the J end by 1 base, with 8 bases between. Here the CDR3 DNA reads TGTGCCAGTAATCCGGGATCTGGGGCCAACGTCCTGACTTTC. Protein: CASNPGSGANVLTF.

The rearrangement uses TRBV18 and TRBJ1-3; D gene unclear. The length of the CDR3 is 16 residues. Germline V gene lookup returns CDR1 KGHSH and CDR2 LQKENI. Trimming cost V 3 bases and J 0 bases, with 12 bases left between them. The chain's CDR3 is CASSPSHPRSGNTIYF. The CDR3 DNA is TGTGCCAGCTCACCCTCTCACCCCCGCTCTGGAAACACCATATATTTT.

The chain employs TRBV6-1 and TRBJ2-3; TRBD1 agrees at 10 bases. The CDR3 is 15 amino acids. Germline assignment: CDR1 MNHNS and CDR2 SASEGT. V gave up 2 bases and J gave up 4 bases; unmatched junction bases: 3. CDR3: CASSESGTGADTQYF. The DNA for the CDR3 is TGTGCCAGCAGTGAATCTGGGACAGGGGCAGATACGCAGTATTTT.

This chain connects TRBV3-1 (or the pseudogene TRBV3-2) to TRBJ1-1; no clear D gene. CDR3 length: 12 amino acids. The germline V gene has CDR1 LGHDT and CDR2 YNNKEL (reference sequence). V was cut by 7 bases and J by 0 bases, with 6 bases left in between. The CDR3 sequence is CASNLMNTEAFF. Written as DNA, the CDR3 is TGTGCCAGCAACCTGATGAACACTGAAGCTTTCTTT.